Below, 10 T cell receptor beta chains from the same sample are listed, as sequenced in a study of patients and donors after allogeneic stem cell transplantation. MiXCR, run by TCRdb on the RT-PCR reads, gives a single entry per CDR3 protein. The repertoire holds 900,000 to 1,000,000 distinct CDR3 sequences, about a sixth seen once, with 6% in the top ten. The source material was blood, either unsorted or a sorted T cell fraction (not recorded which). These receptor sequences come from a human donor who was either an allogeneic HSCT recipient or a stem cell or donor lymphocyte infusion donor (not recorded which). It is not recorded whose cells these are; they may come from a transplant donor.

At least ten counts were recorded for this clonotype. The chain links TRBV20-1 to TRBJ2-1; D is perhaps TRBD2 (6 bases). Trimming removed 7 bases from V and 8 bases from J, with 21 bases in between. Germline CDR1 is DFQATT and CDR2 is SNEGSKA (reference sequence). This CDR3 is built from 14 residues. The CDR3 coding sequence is TGCAGTGTAGTGGGGACTCTAGTAGATGATGAGCAGTTCTTC. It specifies CSVVGTLVDDEQFF.

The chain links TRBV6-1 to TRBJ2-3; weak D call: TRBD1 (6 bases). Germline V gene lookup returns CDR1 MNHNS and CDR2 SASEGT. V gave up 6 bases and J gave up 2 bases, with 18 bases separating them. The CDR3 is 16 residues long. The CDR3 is CASSRTAKVSTDTQYF. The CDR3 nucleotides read TGTGCCAGCAGCCGGACAGCCAAGGTCTCCACAGATACGCAGTATTTT.

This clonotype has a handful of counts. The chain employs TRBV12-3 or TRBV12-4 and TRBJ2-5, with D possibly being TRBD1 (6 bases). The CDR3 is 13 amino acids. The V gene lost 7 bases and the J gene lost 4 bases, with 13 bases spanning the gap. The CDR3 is CASKNRVGETQYF. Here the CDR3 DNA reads TGTGCCAGCAAGAACAGGGTAGGAGAGACCCAGTACTTC.

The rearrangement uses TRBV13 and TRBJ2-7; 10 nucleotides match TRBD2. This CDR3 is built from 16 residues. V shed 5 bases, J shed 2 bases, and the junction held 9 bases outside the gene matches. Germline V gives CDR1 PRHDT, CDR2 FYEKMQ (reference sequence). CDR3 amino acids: CASSLTLAGDPYEQYF. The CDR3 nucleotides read TGTGCCAGCAGCCTCACCCTAGCGGGAGACCCCTACGAGCAGTACTTC.

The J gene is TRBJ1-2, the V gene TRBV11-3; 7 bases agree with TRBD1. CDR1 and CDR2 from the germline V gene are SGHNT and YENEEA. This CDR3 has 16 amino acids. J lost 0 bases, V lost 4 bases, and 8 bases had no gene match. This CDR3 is CASSSRTGSANYGYTF. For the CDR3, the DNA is TGTGCCAGCAGCTCGCGGACAGGTTCAGCTAACTATGGCTACACCTTC.

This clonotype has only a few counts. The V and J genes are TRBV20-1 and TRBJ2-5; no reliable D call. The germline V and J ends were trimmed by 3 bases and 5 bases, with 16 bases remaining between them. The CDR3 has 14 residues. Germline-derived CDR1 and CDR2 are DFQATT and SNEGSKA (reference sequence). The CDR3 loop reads CSARPLGPLETQYF. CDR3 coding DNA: TGCAGTGCTAGGCCGCTAGGTCCCTTGGAGACCCAGTACTTC.

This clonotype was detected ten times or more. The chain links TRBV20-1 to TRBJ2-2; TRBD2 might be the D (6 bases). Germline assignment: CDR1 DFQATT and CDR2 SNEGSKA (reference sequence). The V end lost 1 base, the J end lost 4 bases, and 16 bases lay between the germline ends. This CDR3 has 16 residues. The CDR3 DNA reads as TGCAGTGCTAGAGGGTCGACTAGACTTAGCACCGGGGAGCTGTTTTTT. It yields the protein CSARGSTRLSTGELFF.

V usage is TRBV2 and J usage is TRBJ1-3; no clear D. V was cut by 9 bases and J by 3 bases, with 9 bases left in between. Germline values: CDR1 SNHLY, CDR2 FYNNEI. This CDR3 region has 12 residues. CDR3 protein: CASGVIGNTIYF. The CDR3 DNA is TGTGCCAGTGGGGTTATTGGAAACACCATATATTTT.

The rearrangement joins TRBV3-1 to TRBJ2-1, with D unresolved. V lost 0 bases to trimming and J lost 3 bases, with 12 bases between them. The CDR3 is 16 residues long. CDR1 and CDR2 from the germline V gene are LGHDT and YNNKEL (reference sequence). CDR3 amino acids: CASSQEVWTDYNEQFF. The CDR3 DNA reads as TGTGCCAGCAGCCAAGAGGTTTGGACGGACTACAATGAGCAGTTCTTC.

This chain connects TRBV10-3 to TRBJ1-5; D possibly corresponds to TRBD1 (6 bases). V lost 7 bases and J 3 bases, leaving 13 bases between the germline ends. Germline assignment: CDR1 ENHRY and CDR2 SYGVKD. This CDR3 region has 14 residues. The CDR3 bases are TGTGCCATCAACAGAGGGGGTTTCAATCAGCCCCAGCATTTT. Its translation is CAINRGGFNQPQHF.